The rows below give T cell receptor beta chains drawn from one sample of a study of T-cell memory formation after mild COVID-19. Each CDR3 protein gets one entry after TCRdb re-called the 5' RACE reads with MiXCR. This sample yields 470,000 or so distinct CDR3 sequences, of which roughly 25% are seen a single time; around 12% belongs to the top ten. Sequencing was performed on PBMCs or a T cell subset sorted from them (not recorded which). The receptors were gathered from an adult woman who had mild COVID-19 (a few samples of this study predate the infection). Cell type and time point are not known. CDR3s include the opening cysteine and the closing phenylalanine or tryptophan. The order of the fields is V gene, J gene, clone size, CDR3 length, D gene, CDR3 protein, CDR3 DNA. D genes are given only for firm matches. Not every row has a clone size; where given, it reads once, few, many or a size class.

TRBV9,TRBJ2-2,.,16,.,CASSEQGSMNTGELFF,TGTGCCAGCAGCGAGCAGGGGAGTATGAACACCGGGGAGCTGTTTTTT
TRBV12-3/TRBV12-4,TRBJ1-2,few,12,.,CASSLHPSGYTF,TGTGCCAGCAGCCTACACCCCTCCGGCTACACCTTC
TRBV5-5,TRBJ2-3,.,15,TRBD1,CASTDDRAREDTQYF,TGTGCCAGCACCGATGACAGGGCAAGAGAGGATACGCAGTATTTT
TRBV12-3/TRBV12-4,TRBJ2-7,many,12,.,CASSPGSWEQYF,TGTGCCAGCAGCCCGGGGTCCTGGGAGCAGTACTTC
TRBV12-3/TRBV12-4,TRBJ2-3,.,16,TRBD2,CASSGSGLAGADTQYF,TGTGCCAGCAGCGGATCGGGACTAGCGGGAGCAGATACGCAGTATTTT
TRBV30,TRBJ2-1,.,14,TRBD2,CAWSVGGGGGEQFF,TGTGCCTGGAGTGTCGGGGGGGGAGGAGGGGAGCAGTTCTTC
TRBV12-3/TRBV12-4,TRBJ2-5,once,16,.,CASSLWVEGRDETQYF,TGTGCCAGCAGTTTATGGGTAGAGGGCAGAGATGAGACCCAGTACTTC
TRBV7-3,TRBJ2-7,once,16,TRBD2,CASSLSPAGGSYEQYF,TGTGCCAGCAGCTTAAGCCCAGCGGGGGGGTCCTACGAGCAGTACTTC
TRBV7-2,TRBJ2-3,.,15,.,CASSLSLLSTDTQYF,TGTGCCAGCAGCTTAAGCCTACTGAGCACAGATACGCAGTATTTT
TRBV5-1,TRBJ1-3,few,15,.,CASNLEDSRRNTIYF,TGCGCCAGCAACCTAGAGGACTCCCGAAGAAACACCATATATTTT
TRBV3-1,TRBJ2-5,.,13,.,CASSLAGAETQYF,TGTGCCAGCAGCCTAGCCGGGGCAGAGACCCAGTACTTC
TRBV5-5,TRBJ2-2,.,17,.,CASKLFGAIPNTGELFF,TGTGCCAGCAAGCTTTTCGGGGCCATTCCGAACACCGGGGAGCTGTTTTTT
TRBV12-3/TRBV12-4,TRBJ2-1,.,19,TRBD2,CASSSRGLRSGGSPNEQFF,TGTGCCAGCAGTTCCCGGGGACTACGGAGCGGGGGGTCGCCTAATGAGCAGTTCTTC
TRBV4-2,TRBJ2-5,.,15,.,CASSPDPGMGETQYF,TGTGCCAGCAGCCCGGATCCAGGGATGGGGGAGACCCAGTACTTC
TRBV9,TRBJ2-3,few,15,.,CASTVGGADTDTQYF,TGTGCCAGCACCGTCGGAGGGGCGGACACAGATACGCAGTATTTT
TRBV21-1,TRBJ1-4,once,14,.,CASSKQVLMKNCFF,.
TRBV9,TRBJ2-3,.,15,.,CASSVEASGTDTQYF,TGTGCCAGCAGCGTAGAGGCCTCAGGTACAGATACGCAGTATTTT
TRBV18,TRBJ2-7,many,14,.,CASSPSGVPYEQYF,TGTGCCAGCTCACCCTCAGGGGTTCCCTACGAGCAGTACTTC
TRBV12-3/TRBV12-4,TRBJ1-1,few,16,TRBD1,CASRRGGTGGSTEAFF,TGTGCCAGCAGGAGGGGGGGTACAGGGGGCAGTACTGAAGCTTTCTTT
TRBV19,TRBJ2-1,few,16,TRBD2,CASRGSVAGGYNEQFF,TGTGCCAGTAGAGGTTCGGTAGCGGGAGGTTACAATGAGCAGTTCTTC
TRBV20-1,TRBJ2-3,few,15,.,CSARLGRGFTDTQYF,TGCAGTGCCCGACTCGGGCGGGGATTCACAGATACGCAGTATTTT
TRBV9,TRBJ2-6,.,16,.,CASSVARVSGANVLTF,TGTGCCAGCAGCGTAGCCAGGGTCTCTGGGGCCAACGTCCTGACTTTC
TRBV29-1,TRBJ2-5,few,14,.,CSVEKGTLQETQYF,TGCAGCGTTGAAAAAGGGACACTCCAAGAGACCCAGTACTTC
TRBV6-5,TRBJ1-5,.,13,TRBD1,CASNEQGGQPQHF,TGTGCCAGCAATGAACAGGGGGGTCAGCCCCAGCATTTT
TRBV20-1,TRBJ1-1,once,16,TRBD1,CSAREGGQGWDTEAFF,TGCAGTGCTAGAGAGGGGGGACAGGGCTGGGACACTGAAGCTTTCTTT
TRBV5-1,TRBJ2-1,few,17,TRBD1,CASSLASGTGTYNEQFF,TGCGCCAGCAGCTTGGCCTCGGGGACAGGGACCTACAATGAGCAGTTCTTC
TRBV7-6,TRBJ2-7,few,19,TRBD2,CASSLERPGLAGDTYEQYF,TGTGCCAGCAGCTTAGAACGGCCGGGACTAGCGGGCGATACCTACGAGCAGTACTTC
TRBV25-1,TRBJ1-3,.,13,.,CASSEDSRNTIYF,TGTGCCAGCAGTGAAGACAGCCGAAACACCATATATTTT
TRBV7-9,TRBJ2-5,.,15,TRBD1,CASLRDRGVQETQYF,TGTGCCAGCCTTAGAGACAGGGGGGTCCAAGAGACCCAGTACTTC
TRBV6-5,TRBJ1-1,.,13,.,CASSYARSTEAFF,TGTGCCAGCAGTTACGCGAGGAGCACTGAAGCTTTCTTT
TRBV12-3/TRBV12-4,TRBJ2-1,.,15,.,CASSSAVSSYNEQFF,TGTGCCAGCAGTTCAGCGGTTAGCTCCTACAATGAGCAGTTCTTC
TRBV14,TRBJ1-2,.,17,.,CASSQTWTEGNNYGYTF,TGTGCCAGCAGCCAAACTTGGACGGAAGGGAACAACTATGGCTACACCTTC
TRBV6-5,TRBJ2-7,.,14,TRBD1,CASSYGGQGYEQYF,TGTGCCAGCAGTTACGGGGGACAGGGGTACGAGCAGTACTTC
TRBV15,TRBJ1-2,.,16,.,CATSRVGQKANYGYTF,TGTGCCACCAGCAGAGTGGGGCAAAAAGCTAACTATGGCTACACCTTC
TRBV6-5,TRBJ2-5,.,16,TRBD1,CASSYSSGGRGETQYF,TGTGCCAGCAGTTACTCGTCAGGGGGCCGCGGGGAGACCCAGTACTTC
TRBV10-3,TRBJ2-5,.,16,.,CAISGGTGLPAETQYF,TGTGCCATCAGTGGGGGAACAGGCCTACCGGCAGAGACCCAGTACTTC
TRBV7-2,TRBJ2-1,.,13,.,CASSPMPWDEQFF,TGTGCCAGCAGCCCAATGCCTTGGGATGAGCAGTTCTTC
TRBV24-1,TRBJ2-5,few,17,.,CATSDSEYSGLQETQYF,TGTGCCACCAGTGATTCAGAGTATAGCGGTCTCCAAGAGACCCAGTACTTC
TRBV7-2,TRBJ1-5,few,13,.,CATAADSNQPQHF,TGTGCCACGGCGGCGGATAGCAATCAGCCCCAGCATTTT
TRBV29-1,TRBJ2-5,few,13,.,CSVDPPNQETQYF,TGCAGCGTTGATCCCCCAAACCAAGAGACCCAGTACTTC
TRBV5-5,TRBJ2-1,many,15,.,CASSLEVAGLREQFF,TGTGCCAGCAGCTTGGAAGTCGCCGGACTCCGTGAGCAGTTCTTC
TRBV6-6,TRBJ1-5,.,17,TRBD1,CASSYSRDSHRGQPQHF,TGTGCCAGCAGTTACTCGCGGGACAGCCATAGGGGTCAGCCCCAGCATTTT
TRBV30,TRBJ1-6,few,13,.,CAWSLATGSPLHF,TGTGCCTGGAGTTTGGCCACGGGTTCACCCCTCCACTTT
TRBV4-1,TRBJ1-4,.,15,.,CASSPPTGYPEKLFF,TGCGCCAGCAGCCCTCCAACAGGGTACCCTGAAAAACTGTTTTTT
TRBV7-6,TRBJ2-7,.,14,.,CASSTLPGAGEQYF,TGTGCCAGCAGTACCCTACCGGGGGCGGGCGAGCAGTACTTC
TRBV7-8,TRBJ2-1,many,14,.,CASSRGQFGNEQFF,TGTGCCAGCAGCAGGGGACAATTTGGCAATGAGCAGTTCTTC
TRBV19,TRBJ2-7,.,15,TRBD2,CASSILLAPSYEQYF,TGTGCCAGTAGTATATTACTAGCGCCCTCCTACGAGCAGTACTTC
TRBV7-3,TRBJ2-1,few,15,TRBD1,CASSLSGQVKNEQFF,TGTGCCAGCAGCTTATCAGGACAGGTCAAGAATGAGCAGTTCTTC
TRBV9,TRBJ2-1,few,14,TRBD2,CASSVLAGVNEQFF,TGTGCCAGCAGCGTACTAGCGGGGGTTAATGAGCAGTTCTTC
TRBV13,TRBJ2-7,.,16,.,CASSRPRGRAHYEQYF,TGTGCCAGCAGCCGCCCTAGGGGCAGGGCCCACTACGAGCAGTACTTC
TRBV4-2,TRBJ2-7,many,14,.,CASSQEGSSYEQYF,TGTGCCAGCAGCCAAGAGGGCAGCTCCTACGAGCAGTACTTC
TRBV24-1,TRBJ1-2,.,13,.,CATSDREFRGYTF,TGTGCCACCAGTGACCGAGAATTTCGTGGCTACACATTC
TRBV4-1,TRBJ2-7,.,16,TRBD2,CASSLDPGLGSYEQYF,TGCGCCAGCAGCCTAGACCCGGGACTAGGGTCCTACGAGCAGTACTTC
TRBV3-1,TRBJ2-2,.,17,TRBD2,CASSQDLTSGRARELFF,TGTGCCAGCAGCCAAGATTTGACTAGCGGGAGGGCTAGGGAGCTGTTTTTT
TRBV12-3/TRBV12-4,TRBJ2-1,few,15,TRBD1,CASSLTPDRPHEQFF,TGTGCCAGCAGTTTAACACCGGACAGGCCCCATGAGCAGTTCTTC
TRBV30,TRBJ2-7,.,15,TRBD1,CAWRDRQGAAYEQYF,TGTGCCTGGAGGGACAGACAGGGCGCCGCCTACGAGCAGTACTTC
TRBV7-2,TRBJ2-5,.,14,.,CASSLSQSGETQYF,TGTGCCAGCAGCTTATCCCAGAGTGGAGAGACCCAGTACTTC
TRBV7-9,TRBJ1-1,.,16,.,CASSLGSPAKGTEAFF,TGTGCCAGCAGCTTAGGGTCCCCTGCTAAAGGCACTGAAGCTTTCTTT
TRBV5-1,TRBJ1-4,few,15,.,CASRTGTHEYEKLFF,TGCGCCAGCAGAACCGGGACTCATGAATATGAAAAACTGTTTTTT
TRBV5-1,TRBJ1-3,few,17,TRBD1,CASSSGQGGSSGNTIYF,TGCGCCAGCAGCTCTGGACAGGGAGGGAGCTCTGGAAACACCATATATTTT